The clone carrying this TCR beta chain has more than one count but fewer than ten. No antigen is known for it. The data belong to a study of T cells after yellow fever vaccination. Study background: The authors prepared low-cell-number fractions using SMART-Seq v4 Ultra Low Input. Study conclusions and caveats: The booster saw the reappearance of most primary-vaccination clones (approximately 96% CD4, 88% CD8).

Germline assignment: CDR1 MNHNS and CDR2 SASEGT. Trimming removed 6 bases from V and 5 bases from J; junction bases left unmatched: 4. The CDR3 totals 13 residues. The study made its TCR cDNA through 5'RACE template switching. That step introduced a universal primer site along with UMIs. Each CDR3 protein is one row after TCRdb ran MiXCR on the 5' RACE reads. Of 200,000 to 250,000 distinct CDR3 sequences listed, 6% to 7.5% were seen once; the top ten hold approximately 0.85%. V and J are TRBV6-1 and TRBJ2-3; 8 nucleotides line up with TRBD1. The receptor was derived from a man aged 25 to 40 who received the YFV17D yellow fever vaccine. Here the sequenced sample was CD4+ T cells sorted from PBMCs, taken 15 days after the yellow fever booster vaccination. The CDR3 DNA reads as TGTGCCAGCAGCCAGGGGGCGATAGATACGCAGTATTTT. Its protein is CASSQGAIDTQYF.